Presented here are 10 T cell receptor beta chains from one specimen sequenced in a study of blood T cell repertoires in COVID-19. TCRdb's table, derived via immunoSEQ multiplex PCR, lists solely in-frame clones and lacks some. The sample has 270,000 or so clones; 70% to 90% are singletons. Sequenced input: PBMCs or T cells enriched from blood (not recorded which). The origin of the receptors is a woman in her 50s who had been exposed to COVID-19.

The chain combines TRBV7-2 with TRBJ1-2; possibly TRBD1 for D (5 bases). The V end was cut by 5 bases, the J end by 6 bases, with 13 bases between. The germline CDR1 and CDR2 sequences are SGHTA and FQGNSA. The CDR3 spans 13 residues. CDR3 sequence (DNA): TGTGCCAGCAGCCCAGGGTTTCCGAATGGCTACACCTTC. This gives the protein CASSPGFPNGYTF.

This chain uses TRBV18 with TRBJ2-7; D might be TRBD1 (5 bases). V lost 6 bases to trimming and J lost 7 bases, with 16 bases between them. Germline V CDR1 and CDR2: KGHSH, LQKENI. This CDR3 has 13 amino acids. CDR3: CASSQLPGKEQYF. CDR3 sequence (DNA): TGTGCCAGCTCGCAATTACCAGGGAAGGAGCAGTACTTC.

This chain connects TRBV18 to TRBJ2-5; 8 nucleotides match TRBD1. The germline V gene has CDR1 KGHSH and CDR2 LQKENI. V gave up 1 base and J gave up 2 bases; unmatched junction bases: 3. This CDR3 has 15 amino acids. CDR3 bases: TGTGCCAGCTCACCACGGGGACAGGCACAAGAGACCCAGTACTTC. This translates into CASSPRGQAQETQYF.

J is TRBJ2-7 and V is TRBV9; TRBD2 matches at 8 bases. Germline lookup yields CDR1 SGDLS and CDR2 YYNGEE. V dropped 2 bases and J dropped 0; count of bases not matched to a gene: 1. The CDR3 loop spans 14 amino acids. CDR3 residues: CASSVSGASYEQYF. Here the CDR3 DNA reads TGTGCCAGCAGCGTTAGCGGGGCCTCCTACGAGCAGTACTTC.

CDR3 residues: CASSTRLAGEQFF. In DNA form, the CDR3 reads TGTGCCAGCAGCACCCGACTAGCGGGTGAGCAGTTCTTC. The V call is TRBV7-3, the J call TRBJ2-1, with 10 bases that match TRBD2. The J segment lost 9 bases and the V segment lost 5 bases, leaving 4 bases of the junction unmatched. The CDR3 is made up of 13 amino acids. CDR1 is SGHTA and CDR2 is FQGTGA in the germline V gene.

V usage is TRBV28 and J usage is TRBJ2-3, with a tentative D call TRBD2 (8 bases). The CDR3 has 15 amino acids. V lost 8 bases and J 6 bases, leaving 21 bases between the germline ends. Germline CDR1 is MDHEN and CDR2 is SYDVKM. The CDR3 loop is CASLGRGPIRDTQYF. CDR3 in DNA: TGTGCCAGCCTCGGGAGGGGGCCTATACGTGATACGCAGTATTTT.

This chain connects TRBV27 to TRBJ2-1; 11 bases fit TRBD2. The CDR3 runs to 19 residues. Germline assignment: CDR1 MNHEY and CDR2 SMNVEV (reference sequence). V lost 2 bases, J lost 0 bases, and 9 bases stayed unmatched. The CDR3 region is CASSLRGSGGVISYNEQFF. For the CDR3, the DNA is TGTGCCAGCAGTTTAAGGGGTAGCGGGGGGGTGATCTCCTACAATGAGCAGTTCTTC.

This chain uses TRBV14 with TRBJ1-6; no definite D call. This CDR3 spans 12 amino acids. V was cut by 3 bases and J by 8 bases, with 5 bases left in between. CDR1 is SGHDN, CDR2 FVKESK, per germline. CDR3: CASSHPHSPLHF. The DNA of the CDR3 is TGTGCCAGCAGCCACCCTCATTCACCCCTCCACTTT.

This clone was recorded at least ten times. The chain has TRBV5-4 and TRBJ2-1, with TRBD2 matching over 12 bases. CDR3 size: 16 residues. With V trimmed by 5 bases and J by 4 bases, 7 bases remained unmatched. Germline V gene sequence: CDR1 SGHNT, CDR2 YYREEE (reference sequence). CDR3 nucleotide sequence: TGTGCCAGCAGTCCCACTAGCGGGGGGCCTTACAATGAGCAGTTCTTC. This translates into CASSPTSGGPYNEQFF. The full variable domain, its missing parts supplied by reference TRBV5-4 and TRBJ2-1, is ETGVTQSPTHLIKTRGQQVTLRCSSQSGHNTVSWYQQALGQGPQFIFQYYREEENGRGNFPPRFSGLQFPNYSSELNVNALELDDSALYLCASSPTSGGPYNEQFFGPGTRLTVL.

This clone was seen only a few times. This sequence joins TRBV3-1 (or the pseudogene TRBV3-2) and TRBJ2-3; 13 bases map to TRBD2. This CDR3 contains 18 residues. V was pared by 4 bases and J by 5 bases, with 12 bases of the junction left unmatched. The V gene's germline CDR1 is LGHDT and CDR2 YNNKEL (reference sequence). The CDR3 DNA follows: TGTGCCAGCAGCCGGCCGGGACTAGCGGGGAGGGGTCGAGATACGCAGTATTTT. Its translation is CASSRPGLAGRGRDTQYF.